This T cell receptor (beta chain) originates from a study of shared clonotypes between healthy human individuals. Per the study methods: ImmunoSEQ junction-only sequences lacked quality scores, so their filtering differed. The data were produced by immunoSEQ multiplex PCR, yet TCRdb's version contains in-frame clones alone and is incomplete. That table is the source of V, J and clone size, and D and trimming were worked out from the DNA. Of about 2.5 million clones in the sample, around 92% were seen once. A word on this clone: Its antigen remains unknown.

The ends were cut back, 0 bases at V and 7 bases at J, with 13 bases in the middle. Germline CDR1 and CDR2: PRHDT and FYEKMQ (reference sequence). The CDR3 is 14 amino acids. Broader study findings: Among donors, clonotype sharing was expected to be affected by sequencing depth.

The chain is built from TRBV13 and TRBJ2-7; possibly TRBD1 for D (6 bases). This sequence was found in a young man in good health. Some clones in this sample may be carry-over from other donors' samples. Source material: naive CD4+ T cells from PBMCs. Subset reported: CD45RA+ positively selected. CDR3 in amino acids: CASSLGRGREEQYF. The DNA of the CDR3 is TGTGCCAGCAGCTTAGGAAGGGGGAGAGAAGAGCAGTACTTC.